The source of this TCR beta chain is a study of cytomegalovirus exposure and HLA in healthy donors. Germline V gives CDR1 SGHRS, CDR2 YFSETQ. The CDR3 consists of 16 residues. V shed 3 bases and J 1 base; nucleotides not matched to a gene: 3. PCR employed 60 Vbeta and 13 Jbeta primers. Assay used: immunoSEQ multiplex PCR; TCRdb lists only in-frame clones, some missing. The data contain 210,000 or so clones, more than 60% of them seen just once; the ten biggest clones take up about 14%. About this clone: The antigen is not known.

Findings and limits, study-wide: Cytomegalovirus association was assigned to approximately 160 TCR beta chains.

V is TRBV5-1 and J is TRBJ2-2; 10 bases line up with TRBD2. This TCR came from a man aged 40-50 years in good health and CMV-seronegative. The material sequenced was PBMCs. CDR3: CASSSTSGLNTGELFF. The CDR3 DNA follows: TGCGCCAGCAGCTCGACTAGCGGGTTGAACACCGGGGAGCTGTTTTTT.